The TCR beta chain described here comes from a study of blood T cell repertoires in COVID-19. Overall study context: Specimens from acute and convalescent COVID-19 originated in the United States, Italy and Spain. Nucleic acid was either cDNA or gDNA, and it came from T cells, B-cell-depleted T cells, or PBMCs.

Membership in each cohort depended on participant-reported clinical history. Germline V gene sequence: CDR1 LNHDA, CDR2 SQIVND (reference sequence). The CDR3 consists of 13 residues. Between the trimmed V and J ends, which lost 4 bases and 6 bases, there was a span of 10 bases. The table came from immunoSEQ multiplex PCR; TCRdb's copy has only in-frame clones and leaves some out. The top ten clones hold 0.95% to 1.5% of a sample with around 240,000 clones, 91% of them seen once. The source material was PBMCs or T cells enriched from blood (not recorded which). The clonotype originates from a human donor in a cohort exposed to, infected with or recovered from COVID-19 (not recorded which). The donor label of this sample is uncertain. The chain has TRBV19 and TRBJ2-1; D gene unclear. The CDR3 reads CASSKGSFNEQFF. The DNA of the CDR3 is TGTGCCAGTAGTAAAGGTAGCTTCAATGAGCAGTTCTTC.